This T cell receptor (beta chain) came from a study of post-analysis software for immune sequencing data. Study-wide context: Progressive-relapsing, secondary progressive and relapsing-remitting multiple sclerosis were among the disease courses included. Points from the study as a whole: Comparison with controls showed significantly lower normalized Chao1 diversity in multiple sclerosis patients. Higher frequency in patients than in controls was seen for about five TRBV segments, with TRBV5-6, TRBV5-1 and TRBV20-1 among them.

The CDR3 loop spans 14 amino acids. The germline CDR1 and CDR2 sequences are MNHEY and SMNVEV (reference sequence). Included in the TCR beta cDNA libraries were unique molecular identifiers. cDNA molecules numbering roughly 0.5 million came from roughly 1.1 to 9.2 million T cells. TCRdb re-called the PCR reads with MiXCR, one entry per CDR3 protein. The table lists roughly 870,000 distinct CDR3 sequences, around 50% of them singletons. This clonotype was seen more than once but under ten times. The antigen remains unidentified. At one end, the junction sequence differs from germline, possibly due to a read error.

Source material: blood. The J gene is TRBJ2-4, the V gene TRBV27; a weak D match, TRBD2 (5 bases). The end of the DNA is better explained by TRBJ2-7, so the J call may be wrong. The TCR sequence derives from a girl aged 10-17 years with multiple sclerosis. The CDR3 here is CASSPRGPYYEQYF. DNA for the CDR3: TGCGCCAGCAGTCCTCGGGGTCCCTACTACGAGCAGTACTTC.